This is a list of T cell receptor beta chains from one sample in a study of T cells in Graves' hyperthyroidism and ophthalmopathy. TCRdb re-called the multiplex PCR reads through MiXCR, storing one row per CDR3 protein. The sample includes a few hundred thousand distinct CDR3 sequences, 14% to 15% seen only once; the top ten take 30% to 35%. The sample taken for sequencing was blood. The receptors stem from a woman aged 30 to 39 with Graves' hyperthyroidism. Both conserved end residues are part of each CDR3. A D gene is named only where the DNA matches it firmly. Expanded clones are given a class, and other clones once, few, many or no size at all.

>TRBV20-1|TRBJ2-5|TRBD2|-
CSAPGGGAETQYF
TGCAGTGCCCCTGGCGGGGGGGCCGAGACCCAGTACTTC
>TRBV5-1|TRBJ2-2|TRBD1|-
CACLQGANTGELFF
TGCGCCTGCTTACAGGGGGCGAACACCGGGGAGCTGTTTTTT
>TRBV7-2|TRBJ1-2|TRBD1|-
CATGSDRDRNYGYTF
TGTGCCACCGGGTCTGACAGGGACAGGAACTATGGCTACACCTTC
>TRBV7-6|TRBJ1-2|-|many
CASSPQGLANYGYTF
TGTGCCAGCAGCCCCCAGGGACTTGCTAACTATGGCTACACCTTC
>TRBV6-2/TRBV6-3|TRBJ2-5|TRBD2|many
CASSYSIISGSQETQYF
TGTGCCAGCAGTTACTCGATTATTAGCGGGAGCCAAGAGACCCAGTACTTC
>TRBV28|TRBJ1-4|-|-
CASSYLNEKLFF
TGTGCGTCCAGTTACCTTAATGAAAAACTGTTTTTT
>TRBV4-1|TRBJ2-7|TRBD1|many
CATAEGQGAYEQYF
TGCGCCACAGCAGAAGGACAGGGGGCGTACGAGCAGTACTTC
>TRBV3-1|TRBJ1-1|TRBD1|many
CASSPQGQGNTEAFF
TGTGCCAGCAGCCCACAGGGACAGGGGAACACTGAAGCTTTCTTT
>TRBV5-1|TRBJ2-3|-|-
CASREADTDTQYF
TGCGCCAGCAGGGAAGCGGACACAGATACGCAGTATTTT
>TRBV6-1|TRBJ2-7|TRBD2|-
CASILAGGPYEQYF
TGTGCCAGCATACTAGCGGGAGGCCCCTACGAGCAGTACTTC
>TRBV6-1|TRBJ1-5|TRBD1|-
CASSRRGQGDQPQHF
TGTGCCAGCAGTAGACGGGGACAGGGTGATCAGCCCCAGCATTTT
>TRBV24-1|TRBJ2-3|-|few
CATSDGASTDTQYF
TGTGCCACCAGTGATGGTGCTAGCACAGATACGCAGTATTTT
>TRBV7-9|TRBJ2-7|TRBD1|many
CASSLALGTGAYEQYF
TGTGCCAGCAGCTTAGCGTTAGGGACAGGGGCCTACGAGCAGTACTTC
>TRBV6-1|TRBJ1-1|-|many
CASNRGEGSEAFF
TGTGCCAGCAACCGGGGAGAAGGAAGTGAAGCTTTCTTT
>TRBV10-3|TRBJ2-3|-|-
CAISERTREDTQYF
TGTGCCATCAGTGAAAGGACCCGCGAGGATACGCAGTATTTT
>TRBV2|TRBJ2-7|TRBD1|few
CASIGWTGDPYEQYF
TGTGCCAGCATTGGATGGACAGGGGACCCCTACGAGCAGTACTTC
>TRBV6-1|TRBJ2-3|-|-
CASSIRRLRTTDTQYF
TGTGCCAGCAGTATACGACGGTTGCGGACCACAGATACGCAGTATTTT
>TRBV29-1|TRBJ2-2|TRBD2|-
CSGTGTTENTGELFF
TGCAGCGGTACCGGGACTACCGAAAACACCGGGGAGCTGTTTTTT
>TRBV9|TRBJ1-1|TRBD1|many
CASSVTSGGPGNTEAFF
TGTGCCAGCAGCGTAACCTCAGGGGGGCCCGGGAACACTGAAGCTTTCTTT
>TRBV12-3/TRBV12-4|TRBJ2-7|TRBD1|many
CASSIGQGFEQYF
TGTGCCAGCAGTATTGGACAGGGCTTTGAGCAGTACTTC
>TRBV6-1|TRBJ1-4|-|-
CASSSATGEKLFF
TGTGCCAGCAGTTCCGCCACGGGAGAAAAACTGTTTTTT
>TRBV28|TRBJ2-3|TRBD1|many
CASSSPGQGTDTQYF
TGTGCCAGCAGTTCCCCAGGACAGGGGACAGATACGCAGTATTTT
>TRBV29-1|TRBJ2-5|-|-
CSVEGGGYPYQETQYF
TGCAGCGTTGAAGGAGGTGGATACCCGTACCAAGAGACCCAGTACTTC
>TRBV6-1|TRBJ1-5|TRBD1|-
CASRPTVTGGEQPQHF
TGTGCCAGCAGGCCCACCGTGACAGGGGGCGAACAGCCCCAGCATTTT
>TRBV27|TRBJ2-5|-|few
CASSSGQGPIQQTQYF
TGTGCCAGCAGTTCGGGGCAGGGCCCTATCCAACAGACCCAGTACTTC
>TRBV9|TRBJ2-1|TRBD2|-
CASSPTRTSGKGYEQFF
TGTGCCAGCAGCCCAACCCGGACTAGCGGAAAAGGGTATGAGCAGTTCTTC
>TRBV20-1|TRBJ2-5|TRBD1|-
CSGVSGLGQGRETQYF
TGCAGTGGCGTCTCGGGACTTGGACAGGGTAGAGAGACCCAGTACTTC
>TRBV3-1|TRBJ2-1|TRBD1|many
CASSPPTGQALYNEQFF
TGTGCCAGCAGCCCCCCTACCGGACAGGCCCTATACAATGAGCAGTTCTTC
>TRBV5-1|TRBJ1-1|-|many
CASSRTGLNTEAFF
TGCGCCAGCAGCCGGACGGGTTTGAACACTGAAGCTTTCTTT
>TRBV24-1|TRBJ2-7|-|many
CATSDSGTTSYEQYF
TGTGCCACCAGTGATTCCGGGACAACCTCCTACGAGCAGTACTTC
>TRBV10-3|TRBJ2-1|TRBD2|-
CAIDSGSTKYNEQFF
TGTGCCATCGATAGCGGGAGTACAAAGTACAATGAGCAGTTCTTC
>TRBV29-1|TRBJ2-5|-|-
CSVETRGETQYF
TGCAGCGTTGAAACTAGGGGAGAGACCCAGTACTTC
>TRBV5-1|TRBJ1-2|-|-
CASSLGALGDGYTF
TGCGCCAGCAGCTTGGGGGCCCTTGGCGATGGCTACACCTTC
>TRBV18|TRBJ2-3|TRBD2|many
CASSPRASGGTDTQYF
TGTGCCAGCTCACCACGGGCTAGCGGAGGCACAGATACGCAGTATTTT
>TRBV5-1|TRBJ2-3|-|many
CASSLVDGYTDTQYF
TGCGCCAGCAGCTTGGTAGACGGCTACACAGATACGCAGTATTTT
>TRBV2|TRBJ2-2|-|-
CASRGARGTGELFF
TGTGCTTCGCGCGGGGCGCGGGGCACCGGGGAGCTGTTTTTT
>TRBV7-6|TRBJ2-5|TRBD1|few
CASSSPGQGSLIQETQYF
TGTGCCAGCAGCTCGCCGGGACAGGGGTCATTAATCCAAGAGACCCAGTACTTC
>TRBV12-5|TRBJ2-1|TRBD2|few
CASGRGGTSGSYNEQFF
TGTGCTAGTGGTAGAGGAGGGACTAGCGGTTCTTACAATGAGCAGTTCTTC
>TRBV27|TRBJ2-3|-|many
CASSLSAADTQYF
TGTGCCAGCAGTTTATCGGCAGCAGATACGCAGTATTTT
>TRBV20-1|TRBJ1-1|TRBD1|-
CSARARTGGETEAFF
TGCAGTGCTAGAGCCCGGACAGGGGGCGAAACTGAAGCTTTCTTT
>TRBV30|TRBJ2-3|TRBD2|many
CAWSSDRGDSQYF
TGTGCCTGGAGTTCAGACCGGGGGGATTCGCAGTATTTT
>TRBV30|TRBJ2-3|-|many
CAWSPTRYRGKRDTQYF
TGTGCCTGGAGTCCCACCCGCTACCGGGGAAAGAGAGATACGCAGTATTTT
>TRBV28|TRBJ1-5|-|-
CASSLRQTTNQPQHF
TGTGCCAGCAGTCTACGACAGACTACCAATCAGCCCCAGCATTTT
>TRBV15|TRBJ2-5|TRBD2|many
CATRATSGSGETQYF
TGTGCCACCCGGGCCACTAGCGGGAGTGGGGAGACCCAGTACTTC